These 13 T cell receptor beta chains were sequenced from one sample in a study of T cells in Graves' hyperthyroidism and ophthalmopathy. It was RNA transcripts that yielded the amplified TCR beta CDR3 regions. When the TCR CDR3 underwent first-round RT-PCR, the HTBI primer set was used. One entry per CDR3 protein results from TCRdb running MiXCR on the multiplex PCR reads. The top ten hold about 11% of the sample, which has 400,000 to 550,000 distinct CDR3 sequences, roughly a quarter seen once. Sequenced sample: blood. The source of these receptors is a woman in her twenties or thirties with Graves' ophthalmopathy.

This clonotype was detected ten times or more. The rearrangement joins TRBV19 to TRBJ2-7, with D maybe TRBD2 (6 bases). CDR3 length: 15 amino acids. V was pared by 6 bases and J by 1 base, with 16 bases between. Germline V CDR1 and CDR2: LNHDA, SQIVND (reference sequence). CDR3 loop: CASRVHEEGSYEQYF. CDR3 nucleotides: TGTGCCAGTAGGGTCCATGAGGAGGGGTCCTACGAGCAGTACTTC.

The chain combines TRBV19 with TRBJ1-1, with unresolved D. Germline lookup yields CDR1 LNHDA and CDR2 SQIVND (reference sequence). CDR3 length: 11 residues. Trimming removed 6 bases from V and 8 bases from J, with 10 bases in between. The CDR3 protein is CASRFGEEAFF. DNA for the CDR3: TGTGCCAGTAGATTCGGAGAAGAAGCTTTCTTT.

In its sample, this clonotype was seen many times. This chain connects TRBV20-1 to TRBJ2-7; D possibly uses TRBD1 or TRBD2 (5 bases each). V lost 0 bases, J lost 2 bases, and 11 bases lay in between. Germline lookup yields CDR1 DFQATT and CDR2 SNEGSKA (reference sequence). The CDR3 loop spans 14 amino acids. The CDR3 loop reads CSARDPGTAYEQYF. The CDR3 nucleotides are TGCAGTGCTAGAGATCCCGGGACCGCCTACGAGCAGTACTTC.

Only one count was recorded for this clonotype. One base away lies a much larger clone, so this may be a sequencing read error. The chain uses TRBV19 and TRBJ2-2; D may match TRBD1 or TRBD2 (6 bases each). Germline CDR1 and CDR2: LNHDA and SQIVND (reference sequence). The CDR3 runs to 14 residues. CDR3 in amino acids: CASSGQRVAGELCF. The CDR3 DNA reads TGTGCCAGTAGTGGACAGCGGGTAGCCGGGGAGCTGTGTTTT.

This clonotype appeared many times. The chain has TRBV20-1 and TRBJ1-5, with 7 bases matching TRBD1. From germline, CDR1 is DFQATT and CDR2 SNEGSKA (reference sequence). Trimming took 4 bases from V and 7 from J; bases not matched to a gene: 7. CDR3 length equals 13 residues. The CDR3, as DNA: TGCAGTGCTACCAGGGGGGCGGGGCAGCCCCAGCATTTT. This codes for CSATRGAGQPQHF.

This clonotype has just a few counts. A read error may be the cause here, since a much bigger clone is one base away. The V and J genes are TRBV5-4 and TRBJ1-1; TRBD1 matches 7 bases. The V segment lost 2 bases and the J segment 4 bases; nucleotides outside the gene matches: 11. The CDR3 is 16 residues long. In germline, CDR1 is SGHNT, CDR2 YYREEE (reference sequence). As DNA, the CDR3 is TGTGCCAGCAGCTTCGGACAGGCCCAACGGGGCACTGAAGCTTTCTTT. Translated: CASSFGQAQRGTEAFF.

The genes are TRBV6-1 and TRBJ2-7; 10 nucleotides line up with TRBD1. Germline CDR1 and CDR2: MNHNS and SASEGT. V shed 6 bases and J 4 bases; nucleotides not matched to a gene: 9. The CDR3 extends over 15 amino acids. CDR3 coding DNA: TGTGCCAGCAGAGCACCGGGACAGGGGTCTTACGAGCAGTACTTC. Translation gives CASRAPGQGSYEQYF.

In this sample, this clonotype turned up many times. This sequence joins TRBV13 and TRBJ1-5; D may be TRBD1 (5 bases). Trimming left V 5 bases short and J 2 bases short, with 13 bases between. This CDR3 has 15 residues. CDR1 PRHDT and CDR2 FYEKMQ come from the germline V gene (reference sequence). CDR3 DNA: TGTGCCAGCAGCCTCCGCGGGACGGGCAATCAGCCCCAGCATTTT. Amino acid sequence: CASSLRGTGNQPQHF.

V gene TRBV6-2 or TRBV6-3 combines with J gene TRBJ2-7; the D is unclear. Germline CDR1 MNHEY, CDR2 SVGEGT. This CDR3 has 12 amino acids. V lost 5 bases and J 5 bases, leaving 10 bases between the germline ends. The CDR3 spells CASSPTLNEQYF. The CDR3 DNA reads TGTGCCAGCAGTCCGACACTCAACGAGCAGTACTTC.

The sample holds many counts of this clonotype. The chain couples TRBV7-2 to TRBJ1-1; TRBD1 matches at 8 bases. V dropped 6 bases and J dropped 1; count of bases not matched to a gene: 4. The CDR3 has 14 residues. Looked up from germline, CDR1 is SGHTA and CDR2 is FQGNSA. The CDR3 nucleotides read TGTGCCAGCAGGCAGGGGGCCGCGAACACTGAAGCTTTCTTT. The encoded protein is CASRQGAANTEAFF.

This clonotype was recorded many times. The chain combines TRBV7-2 with TRBJ2-7; maybe TRBD2 (6 bases). V lost 5 bases and J 0 bases, leaving 14 bases between the germline ends. CDR1 is SGHTA, CDR2 FQGNSA, per germline. The length of the CDR3 is 15 residues. The chain's CDR3 is CASSSFTGGSYEQYF. The CDR3 bases are TGTGCCAGCAGCAGCTTCACCGGGGGCTCCTACGAGCAGTACTTC.

The table lists this clonotype with a few counts. The chain carries TRBV3-1 and TRBJ2-2; TRBD2 might be the D (5 bases). The CDR3 contains 16 residues. Germline CDR1 and CDR2: LGHDT and YNNKEL (reference sequence). V shed 1 base and J shed 0 bases, with 9 bases lying between them. The CDR3 reads CASSQAGVSNTGELFF. The CDR3 DNA is TGTGCCAGCAGCCAAGCCGGGGTCTCGAACACCGGGGAGCTGTTTTTT. The full variable domain, in which reference TRBV3-1 and TRBJ2-2 provide the parts outside the CDR3, is DTAVSQTPKYLVTQMGNDKSIKCEQNLGHDTMYWYKQDSKKFLKIMFSYNNKELIINETVPNRFSPKSPDKAHLNLHINSLELGDSAVYFCASSQAGVSNTGELFFGEGSRLTVL.

V gene TRBV9 combines with J gene TRBJ2-7, with 10 bases matching TRBD1. Germline V CDR1 and CDR2: SGDLS, YYNGEE. This CDR3 comprises 15 residues. V lost 4 bases to trimming and J lost 2 bases; unmatched junction nucleotides: 6. The CDR3 nucleotides are TGTGCCAGCAGCCCCGGGACAGGGGAAACCTACGAGCAGTACTTC. Translated: CASSPGTGETYEQYF.